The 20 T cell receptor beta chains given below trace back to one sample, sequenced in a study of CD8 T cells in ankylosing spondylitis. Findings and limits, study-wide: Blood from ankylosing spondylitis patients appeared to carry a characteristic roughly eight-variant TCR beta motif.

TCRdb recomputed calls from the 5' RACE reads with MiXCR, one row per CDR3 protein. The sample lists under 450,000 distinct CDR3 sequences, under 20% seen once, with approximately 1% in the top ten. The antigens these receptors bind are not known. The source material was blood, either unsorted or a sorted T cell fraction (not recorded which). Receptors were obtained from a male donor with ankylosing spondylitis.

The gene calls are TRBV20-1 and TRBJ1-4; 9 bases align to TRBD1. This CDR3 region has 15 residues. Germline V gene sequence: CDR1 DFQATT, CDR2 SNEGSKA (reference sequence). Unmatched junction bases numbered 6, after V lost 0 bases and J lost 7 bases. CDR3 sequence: CSARDPTGGGEKLFF. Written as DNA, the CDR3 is TGCAGTGCTAGAGATCCGACAGGGGGGGGTGAAAAACTGTTTTTT.

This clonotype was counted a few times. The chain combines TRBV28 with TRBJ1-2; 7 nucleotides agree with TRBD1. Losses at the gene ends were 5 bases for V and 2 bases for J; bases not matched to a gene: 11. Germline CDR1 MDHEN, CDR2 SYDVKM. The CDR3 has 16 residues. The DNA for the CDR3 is TGTGCCAGCAGTCCTAACCCCAGGGGGAAAAACTATGGCTACACCTTC. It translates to CASSPNPRGKNYGYTF.

The CDR3 spells CSARSPAGGRDEQFF. The DNA for the CDR3 is TGCAGTGCTAGAAGCCCAGCGGGAGGGCGAGATGAGCAGTTCTTC. The V gene is TRBV20-1, the J gene TRBJ2-1; TRBD2 matches 10 bases. With V trimmed by 2 bases and J by 8 bases, 9 bases remained unmatched. The CDR3 extends over 15 amino acids. The germline V gene has CDR1 DFQATT and CDR2 SNEGSKA (reference sequence).

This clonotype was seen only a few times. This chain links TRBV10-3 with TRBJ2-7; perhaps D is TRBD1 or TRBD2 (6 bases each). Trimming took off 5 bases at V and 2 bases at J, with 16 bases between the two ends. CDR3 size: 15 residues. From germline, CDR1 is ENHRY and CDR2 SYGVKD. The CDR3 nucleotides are TGTGCCATCAGTAGGGGGGACGGATCCGCCTACGAGCAGTACTTC. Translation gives CAISRGDGSAYEQYF.

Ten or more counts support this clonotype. CDR3 loop: CSGKGQGKDEQFF. The CDR3 DNA reads TGCAGTGGCAAGGGACAGGGGAAAGATGAGCAGTTCTTC. The chain combines TRBV20-1 with TRBJ2-1; 10 positions match TRBD1. V shed 7 bases and J 8 bases; nucleotides not matched to a gene: 8. This CDR3 is built from 13 residues. From germline, CDR1 is DFQATT and CDR2 SNEGSKA (reference sequence).

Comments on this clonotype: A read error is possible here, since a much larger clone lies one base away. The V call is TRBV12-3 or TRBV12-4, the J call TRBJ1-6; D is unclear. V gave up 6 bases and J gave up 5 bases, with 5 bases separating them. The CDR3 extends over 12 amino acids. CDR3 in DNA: TGTGCCAGCAGCCCCCATAATTCACCCCTCCACTTT. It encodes CASSPHNSPLHF.

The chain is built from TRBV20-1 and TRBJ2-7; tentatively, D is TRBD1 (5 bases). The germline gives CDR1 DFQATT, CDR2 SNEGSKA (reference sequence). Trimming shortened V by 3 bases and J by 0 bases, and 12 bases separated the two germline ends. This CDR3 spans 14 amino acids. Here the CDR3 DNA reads TGCAGTGCTAGCCCACAGGTGTACTCCTACGAGCAGTACTTC. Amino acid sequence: CSASPQVYSYEQYF.

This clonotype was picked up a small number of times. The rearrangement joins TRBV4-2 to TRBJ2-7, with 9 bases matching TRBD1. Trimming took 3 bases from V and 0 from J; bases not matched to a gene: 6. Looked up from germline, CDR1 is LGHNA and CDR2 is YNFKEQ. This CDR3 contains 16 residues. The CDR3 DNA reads TGTGCCAGCAGCCACGCCACGACAGGGGGCTCCTACGAGCAGTACTTC. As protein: CASSHATTGGSYEQYF.

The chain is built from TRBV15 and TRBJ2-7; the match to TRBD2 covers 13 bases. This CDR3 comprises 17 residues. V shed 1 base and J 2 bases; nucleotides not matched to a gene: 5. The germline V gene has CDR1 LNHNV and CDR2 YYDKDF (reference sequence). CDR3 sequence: CATSRARGLAGTYEQYF. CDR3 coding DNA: TGTGCCACCAGCAGAGCCCGGGGACTAGCGGGGACCTACGAGCAGTACTTC.

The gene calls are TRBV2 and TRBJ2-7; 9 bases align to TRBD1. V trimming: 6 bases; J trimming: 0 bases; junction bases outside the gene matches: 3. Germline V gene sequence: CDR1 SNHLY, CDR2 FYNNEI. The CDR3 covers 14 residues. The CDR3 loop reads CASRGQGPSYEQYF. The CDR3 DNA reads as TGTGCCAGCAGGGGACAGGGACCCTCCTACGAGCAGTACTTC.

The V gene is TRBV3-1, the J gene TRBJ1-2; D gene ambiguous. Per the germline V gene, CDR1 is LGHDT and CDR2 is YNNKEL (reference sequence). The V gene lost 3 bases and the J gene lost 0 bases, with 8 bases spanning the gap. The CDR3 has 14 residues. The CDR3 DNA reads TGTGCCAGCAGCCAGAGGGAAGCTAACTATGGCTACACCTTC. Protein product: CASSQREANYGYTF.

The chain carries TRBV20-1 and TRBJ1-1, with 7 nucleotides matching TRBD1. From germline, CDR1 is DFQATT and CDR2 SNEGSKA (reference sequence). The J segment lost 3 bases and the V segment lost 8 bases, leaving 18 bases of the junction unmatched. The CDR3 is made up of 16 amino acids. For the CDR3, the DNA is TGCAGTACCAGCTACTACGACCAGGGGGGCGACACTGAAGCTTTCTTT. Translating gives CSTSYYDQGGDTEAFF.

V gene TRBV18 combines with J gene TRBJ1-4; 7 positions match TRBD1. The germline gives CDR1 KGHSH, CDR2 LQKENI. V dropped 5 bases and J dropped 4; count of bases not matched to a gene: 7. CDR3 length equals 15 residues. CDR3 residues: CASSYGTEINEKLFF. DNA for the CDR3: TGTGCCAGCTCATACGGGACAGAGATTAATGAAAAACTGTTTTTT. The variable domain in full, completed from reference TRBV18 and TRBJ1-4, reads NAGVMQNPRHLVRRRGQEARLRCSPMKGHSHVYWYRQLPEEGLKFMVYLQKENIIDESGMPKERFSAEFPKEGPSILRIQQVVRGDSAAYFCASSYGTEINEKLFFGSGTQLSVL.

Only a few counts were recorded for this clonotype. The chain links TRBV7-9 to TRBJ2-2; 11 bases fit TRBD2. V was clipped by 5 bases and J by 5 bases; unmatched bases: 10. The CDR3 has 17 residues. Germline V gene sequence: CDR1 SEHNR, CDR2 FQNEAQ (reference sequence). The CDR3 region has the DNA TGTGCCAGCAGCCAAACCTTGACTAGCGGGGTTACCGGGGAGCTGTTTTTT. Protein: CASSQTLTSGVTGELFF.

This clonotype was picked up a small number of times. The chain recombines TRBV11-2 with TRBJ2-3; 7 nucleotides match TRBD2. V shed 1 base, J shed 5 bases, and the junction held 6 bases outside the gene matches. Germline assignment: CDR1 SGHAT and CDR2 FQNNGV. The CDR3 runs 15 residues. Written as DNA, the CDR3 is TGTGCCAGCAGCTTAGCCCCTCTAGCGGTAGATACGCAGTATTTT. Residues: CASSLAPLAVDTQYF.

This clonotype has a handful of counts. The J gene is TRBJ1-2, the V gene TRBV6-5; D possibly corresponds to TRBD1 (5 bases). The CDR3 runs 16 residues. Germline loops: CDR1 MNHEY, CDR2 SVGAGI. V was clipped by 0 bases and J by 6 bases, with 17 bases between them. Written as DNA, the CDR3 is TGTGCCAGCAGTTACTCTGCTTCGGGCAGGGTGAATGGCTACACCTTC. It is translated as CASSYSASGRVNGYTF.

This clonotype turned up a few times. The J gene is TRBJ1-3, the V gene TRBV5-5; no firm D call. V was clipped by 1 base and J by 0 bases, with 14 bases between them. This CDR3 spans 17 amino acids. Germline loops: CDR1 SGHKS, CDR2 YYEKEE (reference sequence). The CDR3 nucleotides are TGTGCCAGCAGCTTGAACAACTCACGAACCTCTGGAAACACCATATATTTT. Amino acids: CASSLNNSRTSGNTIYF.

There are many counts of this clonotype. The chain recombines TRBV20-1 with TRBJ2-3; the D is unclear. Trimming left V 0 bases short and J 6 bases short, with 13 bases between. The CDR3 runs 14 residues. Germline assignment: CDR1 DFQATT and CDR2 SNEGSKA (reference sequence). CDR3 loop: CSARDARVEDTQYF. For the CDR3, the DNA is TGCAGTGCTAGAGATGCAAGAGTTGAGGATACGCAGTATTTT.

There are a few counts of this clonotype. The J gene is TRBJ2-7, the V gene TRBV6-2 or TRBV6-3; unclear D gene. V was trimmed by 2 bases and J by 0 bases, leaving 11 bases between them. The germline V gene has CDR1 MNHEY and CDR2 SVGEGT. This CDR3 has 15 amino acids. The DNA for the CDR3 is TGTGCCAGCAGTTACGATGCGGACCCCTCCTACGAGCAGTACTTC. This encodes CASSYDADPSYEQYF.

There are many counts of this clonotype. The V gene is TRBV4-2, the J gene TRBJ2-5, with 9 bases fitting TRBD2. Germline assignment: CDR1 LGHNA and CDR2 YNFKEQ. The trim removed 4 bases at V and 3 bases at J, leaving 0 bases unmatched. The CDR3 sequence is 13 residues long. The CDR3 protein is CASSRLAEETQYF. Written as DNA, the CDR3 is TGTGCCAGCAGCCGACTAGCGGAAGAGACCCAGTACTTC.